This T cell receptor (beta chain) was profiled in a study of blood T cell repertoires in COVID-19. Overall study: COVID-19 samples from acute and convalescent phases originated in the United States, Italy and Spain. In each case, the material was cDNA or gDNA derived from T cells, B-cell-depleted T cells, or PBMCs.

Authors' methods: Amplification of reference gene primers provided the estimated nucleated cell counts. Clones were read by immunoSEQ multiplex PCR, and TCRdb kept only the in-frame ones, dropping some. V, J and clone size reflect that table, while D and trimming were determined from the DNA. Altogether some 200,000 clones are present, approximately 87% being singletons, with the ten largest covering 10% to 11%. Seattle's cohort entered during active infection and was followed longitudinally. The germline V gene has CDR1 SGDLS and CDR2 YYNGEE. Trimming shortened V by 3 bases and J by 2 bases, and 6 bases separated the two germline ends. CDR3 length: 12 amino acids.

J is TRBJ2-7 and V is TRBV9; D uncertain. The receptor was derived from a woman aged 60-75 years with COVID-19, enrolled during active disease. Sequenced input: peripheral blood. This CDR3 is CASSATTYEQYF. CDR3 nucleotide sequence: TGTGCCAGCAGCGCGACAACCTACGAGCAGTACTTC.